The T cell receptor beta chain described here comes from a study of cytomegalovirus exposure and HLA in healthy donors. Remarks on this clone: Its antigen is unidentified.

Using immunoSEQ multiplex PCR, the repertoire was profiled, and TCRdb retains in-frame clones only, with some absent. The profile shows about 110,000 clones, roughly 88% of them singletons. Germline V gives CDR1 SQVTM, CDR2 ANQGSEA. V lost 4 bases to trimming and J lost 4 bases; unmatched junction nucleotides: 10. The CDR3 contains 14 residues. General study results and limits: The study found most TCR sequences rare, yet found some public TCRs in many donors. Reports showed the classifier diagnosing cytomegalovirus status with high specificity and sensitivity.

The V call is TRBV29-1, the J call TRBJ2-7, with 7 bases that match TRBD1. Sequences were obtained from PBMCs. The clonotype was recovered from a woman aged 18-29 years in good health and CMV-seronegative. The CDR3 protein is CSVASGQNSYEQYF. As DNA, the CDR3 is TGCAGCGTTGCGTCGGGACAGAACTCTTACGAGCAGTACTTC.